Listed here are 29 T cell receptor beta chains from one sample, sequenced in a study of cytomegalovirus exposure and HLA in healthy donors. PCR involved 60 Vbeta and 13 Jbeta primers. TCRdb's copy holds only in-frame clones and misses some; the assay was immunoSEQ multiplex PCR. The data contain around 180,000 clones, about three quarters of them singletons. The material sequenced was PBMCs. Receptor source: a girl aged 5 to 17 in good health and CMV-seronegative.

This chain joins TRBV2 and TRBJ1-6; no reliable D call. Trimming stripped 3 bases from V and 0 bases from J, with 6 bases between. The CDR3 extends over 15 amino acids. The germline V gene has CDR1 SNHLY and CDR2 FYNNEI. The CDR3 DNA is TGTGCCAGCAGTGAGGCAAGCTCCTATAATTCACCCCTCCACTTT. Its translation: CASSEASSYNSPLHF. Full variable domain (rest looked up from reference TRBV2 and TRBJ1-6): EPEVTQTPSHQVTQMGQEVILRCVPISNHLYFYWYRQILGQKVEFLVSFYNNEISEKSEIFDDQFSVERPDGSNFTLKIRSTKLEDSAMYFCASSEASSYNSPLHFGNGTRLTVT.

The V call is TRBV9, the J call TRBJ2-1; 8 nucleotides align to TRBD1. The germline V gene encodes CDR1 SGDLS and CDR2 YYNGEE. The length of the CDR3 is 19 residues. Trimming took 1 base from V and 0 from J; bases not matched to a gene: 12. Here the CDR3 reads CASSVKVDRGLSSYNEQFF. CDR3 coding DNA: TGTGCCAGCAGCGTAAAAGTTGACAGGGGTCTGAGCTCCTACAATGAGCAGTTCTTC.

The genes are TRBV5-6 and TRBJ1-1, with D maybe TRBD1 (5 bases). The CDR3 loop spans 12 amino acids. V gave up 2 bases and J gave up 4 bases, with 6 bases separating them. Germline lookup yields CDR1 SGHDT and CDR2 YYEEEE. The CDR3 DNA sequence: TGTGCCAGCAGCTTTGGGGCCACTGAAGCTTTCTTT. Its translation: CASSFGATEAFF.

This clone is a singleton in its sample. V usage is TRBV7-8 and J usage is TRBJ2-1; TRBD2 is a possible D gene (6 bases). Trimming removed 4 bases at V and 0 bases at J, with 13 bases between. The germline gives CDR1 SGHVS, CDR2 FQNEAQ. The CDR3 length is 16 residues. In nucleotides, the CDR3 is TGTGCCAGCAGCTCCCGGTTCGGGAGCTCCTACAATGAGCAGTTCTTC. Its translation is CASSSRFGSSYNEQFF.

The rearrangement uses TRBV9 and TRBJ1-2; tentatively, D is TRBD1 (6 bases). The germline V gene has CDR1 SGDLS and CDR2 YYNGEE. Trimming pared 1 base from V and 6 bases from J, leaving 28 bases between. The CDR3 loop spans 19 amino acids. CDR3 residues: CASSVSYYEDWGGSNGYTF. The CDR3 DNA sequence: TGTGCCAGCAGCGTATCATATTACGAGGACTGGGGGGGCTCAAATGGCTACACCTTC.

V gene TRBV7-9 combines with J gene TRBJ2-7; D perhaps matches TRBD1 (5 bases). Trimming stripped 1 base from V and 3 bases from J, with 10 bases between. This CDR3 comprises 14 residues. CDR1 and CDR2 (germline): SEHNR, FQNEAQ (reference sequence). The CDR3: CASSLEGAFYEQYF. The CDR3 DNA reads as TGTGCCAGCAGCTTAGAAGGGGCTTTCTACGAGCAGTACTTC.

The chain employs TRBV7-3 and TRBJ2-1, with TRBD2 matching 8 bases. Unmatched junction bases numbered 8, after V lost 2 bases and J lost 8 bases. CDR3 length: 15 amino acids. Germline V gene sequence: CDR1 SGHTA, CDR2 FQGTGA. The CDR3 sequence is CASSLLRGGRDEQFF. The DNA of the CDR3 is TGTGCCAGCAGCTTATTACGGGGGGGTCGGGATGAGCAGTTCTTC.

A few counts support this clone. The chain has TRBV9 and TRBJ2-7, with TRBD1 identical over 10 bases. Trimming removed 2 bases from V and 5 bases from J; junction bases left unmatched: 4. This CDR3 is 14 amino acids long. Per the germline V gene, CDR1 is SGDLS and CDR2 is YYNGEE. The CDR3 loop reads CASSVWDRGDEQYF. In nucleotides, the CDR3 is TGTGCCAGCAGCGTCTGGGACAGGGGCGACGAGCAGTACTTC. The whole variable domain, remainder taken from reference TRBV9 and TRBJ2-7, is DSGVTQTPKHLITATGQRVTLRCSPRSGDLSVYWYQQSLDQGLQFLIQYYNGEERAKGNILERFSAQQFPDLHSELNLSSLELGDSALYFCASSVWDRGDEQYFGPGTRLTVT.

The rearrangement links TRBV2 to TRBJ2-1, with 7 bases matching TRBD2. V lost 5 bases, J lost 15 bases, and 13 bases stayed unmatched. This CDR3 spans 13 amino acids. Looked up from germline, CDR1 is SNHLY and CDR2 is FYNNEI. CDR3 in amino acids: CASSQSGGRFTFF. For the CDR3, the DNA is TGTGCCAGCAGTCAAAGCGGCGGGAGATTTACGTTCTTC.

The sample holds one count of this clone. The rearrangement links TRBV6-1 to TRBJ1-1; D unclear. The length of the CDR3 is 13 residues. Trimming removed 4 bases at V and 3 bases at J, with 9 bases between. CDR1 is MNHNS, CDR2 SASEGT, per germline. As DNA, the CDR3 is TGTGCCAGCAGTGTTCAGGAGGACACTGAAGCTTTCTTT. Residues: CASSVQEDTEAFF.

The chain uses TRBV19 and TRBJ2-3, with D possibly matching TRBD2 (6 bases). With 6 bases removed from V and 0 bases from J, the gap between germline ends came to 10 bases. The germline V gene encodes CDR1 LNHDA and CDR2 SQIVND (reference sequence). The CDR3 runs 14 residues. Written as DNA, the CDR3 is TGTGCCAGTAGGGGAGGTCTTAGCACAGATACGCAGTATTTT. Amino acid sequence: CASRGGLSTDTQYF.

The V gene is TRBV19, the J gene TRBJ2-7; D is possibly TRBD1 (5 bases). Germline-derived CDR1 and CDR2 are LNHDA and SQIVND (reference sequence). The V end was cut by 5 bases, the J end by 2 bases, with 16 bases between. The length of the CDR3 is 15 residues. CDR3 bases: TGTGCCAGTAGTCTTGCCGACAGCCCAGCCTACGAGCAGTACTTC. Protein sequence: CASSLADSPAYEQYF.

CDR3 protein: CAIAGDGTEAFF. CDR3 DNA: TGTGCCATTGCGGGGGATGGCACTGAAGCTTTCTTT. This chain links TRBV25-1 with TRBJ1-1; D might be TRBD1 (5 bases). The CDR3 has 12 amino acids. Germline values: CDR1 MGHDK, CDR2 SYGVNS. The germline V and J ends were trimmed by 10 bases and 4 bases, with 13 bases remaining between them. The full variable domain, in which reference TRBV25-1 and TRBJ1-1 provide the parts outside the CDR3, is EADIYQTPRYLVIGTGKKITLECSQTMGHDKMYWYQQDPGMELHLIHYSYGVNSTEKGDLSSESTVSRIRTEHFPLTLESARPSHTSQYLCAIAGDGTEAFFGQGTRLTVV.

V and J are TRBV7-3 and TRBJ1-4; D might be TRBD1 (5 bases). Trimming shortened V by 8 bases and J by 3 bases, and 13 bases separated the two germline ends. Germline assignment: CDR1 SGHTA and CDR2 FQGTGA. This CDR3 region has 14 residues. The CDR3, as DNA: TGTGCCAGCTCGGCCGGGGGAGCTAATGAAAAACTGTTTTTT. Protein: CASSAGGANEKLFF. Full variable domain (rest looked up from reference TRBV7-3 and TRBJ1-4): GAGVSQTPSNKVTEKGKYVELRCDPISGHTALYWYRQSLGQGPEFLIYFQGTGAADDSGLPNDRFFAVRPEGSVSTLKIQRTERGDSAVYLCASSAGGANEKLFFGSGTQLSVL.

This chain joins TRBV6-5 and TRBJ2-1, with 7 bases that match TRBD1. Germline values: CDR1 MNHEY, CDR2 SVGAGI. This CDR3 spans 12 amino acids. V was pared by 5 bases and J by 6 bases, with 1 base of the junction left unmatched. In nucleotides, the CDR3 is TGTGCCAGCAGTGCAGGGGGCAATGAGCAGTTCTTC. This translates into CASSAGGNEQFF.

The genes are TRBV11-2 and TRBJ1-2; D gene ambiguous. Germline CDR1 SGHAT, CDR2 FQNNGV. The CDR3 loop spans 13 amino acids. Trimming removed 1 base at V and 5 bases at J, with 8 bases between. This CDR3 is CASSLGTGYGYTF. In nucleotides, the CDR3 is TGTGCCAGCAGCTTAGGTACGGGGTATGGCTACACCTTC.

This sequence joins TRBV29-1 and TRBJ1-1; 7 bases map to TRBD1. Germline values: CDR1 SQVTM, CDR2 ANQGSEA. V was pared by 4 bases and J by 5 bases, with 10 bases of the junction left unmatched. This CDR3 is built from 14 residues. CDR3 sequence (DNA): TGCAGCGTTGCCGGCAGACAGGGCGCTACTGAAGCTTTCTTT. The encoded protein is CSVAGRQGATEAFF.

The V gene is TRBV5-1, the J gene TRBJ1-1; perhaps TRBD1 as D (5 bases). The CDR3 extends over 14 amino acids. CDR1 SGHRS and CDR2 YFSETQ come from the germline V gene. V shed 2 bases and J shed 5 bases, with 13 bases lying between them. The CDR3 reads CASSLNRGETEAFF. CDR3 in DNA: TGCGCCAGCAGCTTAAATAGGGGTGAGACTGAAGCTTTCTTT.

The chain uses TRBV6-6 and TRBJ1-5; weak D call: TRBD1 (6 bases). This CDR3 contains 15 residues. Between the trimmed V and J ends, which lost 0 bases and 6 bases, there was a span of 12 bases. Germline CDR1 and CDR2: MNHNY and SVGAGI (reference sequence). The CDR3 nucleotides read TGTGCCAGCAGTTACTCTTGGGGGGGCAGTCAGCCCCAGCATTTT. Protein: CASSYSWGGSQPQHF.

This rearrangement joins TRBV9 to TRBJ2-5; no firm D call. Germline V gene lookup returns CDR1 SGDLS and CDR2 YYNGEE. CDR3 length: 11 residues. V lost 7 bases, J lost 5 bases, and 9 bases lay in between. The CDR3 coding sequence is TGTGCCAGCGGTGAGGTGGAGACCCAGTACTTC. It encodes CASGEVETQYF.

CDR3 sequence reads: CASSRLTATNEKLFF. CDR3 DNA sequence: TGTGCCAGTAGTCGCTTGACAGCAACTAATGAAAAACTGTTTTTT. The V call is TRBV19, the J call TRBJ1-4, with D possibly being TRBD1 (5 bases). Trimming stripped 5 bases from V and 0 bases from J, with 10 bases between. Per the germline V gene, CDR1 is LNHDA and CDR2 is SQIVND (reference sequence). This CDR3 has 15 residues. The full variable domain, rest sourced from reference TRBV19 and TRBJ1-4, is DGGITQSPKYLFRKEGQNVTLSCEQNLNHDAMYWYRQDPGQGLRLIYYSQIVNDFQKGDIAEGYSVSREKKESFPLTVTSAQKNPTAFYLCASSRLTATNEKLFFGSGTQLSVL.

V gene TRBV4-1 combines with J gene TRBJ2-1, with D possibly being TRBD1 (5 bases). This CDR3 is built from 13 residues. V was shortened by 6 bases and J by 8 bases, with 14 bases between the two germline ends. Germline V gene lookup returns CDR1 MGHRA and CDR2 YSYEKL. The CDR3: CASRKQGSDEQFF. The CDR3 DNA sequence: TGCGCCAGCAGGAAGCAGGGTTCGGATGAGCAGTTCTTC.

This clone turned up a few times. The chain recombines TRBV7-9 with TRBJ1-2, with D unclear. The germline V gene encodes CDR1 SEHNR and CDR2 FQNEAQ (reference sequence). The CDR3 contains 13 residues. The V end was cut by 5 bases, the J end by 4 bases, with 11 bases between. CDR3 in amino acids: CASSPIRLYGYTF. The CDR3 bases are TGTGCCAGCAGCCCCATCAGGCTCTATGGCTACACCTTC.

This chain's CDR3 is CASSYSGQLNQPQHF. The CDR3 coding sequence is TGTGCCAGCAGTTACTCCGGACAGCTCAATCAGCCCCAGCATTTT. The chain is built from TRBV6-5 and TRBJ1-5, with D possibly being TRBD1 (6 bases). CDR3 size: 15 residues. With 0 bases removed from V and 3 bases from J, the gap between germline ends came to 9 bases. Germline loops: CDR1 MNHEY, CDR2 SVGAGI.

This sequence joins TRBV19 and TRBJ1-5; possibly TRBD1 for D (5 bases). Per germline, CDR1 LNHDA and CDR2 SQIVND (reference sequence). The ends were cut back, 5 bases at V and 9 bases at J, with 23 bases in the middle. This CDR3 has 16 residues. Here the CDR3 reads CASSPPWRGQVMPQHF. The CDR3 nucleotides read TGTGCCAGTAGTCCCCCATGGCGGGGCCAGGTGATGCCCCAGCATTTT.

The chain's CDR3 is CASRMTGGGTEAFF. The DNA for the CDR3 is TGTGCCAGCAGAATGACAGGGGGCGGCACTGAAGCTTTCTTT. This sequence joins TRBV6-1 and TRBJ1-1; TRBD1 agrees at 10 bases. The V and J ends lost 6 bases and 4 bases, in that order; junction bases with no gene match: 5. The CDR3 extends over 14 amino acids. Germline CDR1 is MNHNS and CDR2 is SASEGT.

The J gene is TRBJ2-7, the V gene TRBV27, with D perhaps matching TRBD1 (6 bases). The CDR3 extends over 13 amino acids. V dropped 5 bases and J dropped 3 bases, with 11 bases sitting between them. In germline, CDR1 is MNHEY, CDR2 SMNVEV (reference sequence). The CDR3 DNA reads as TGTGCCAGCAGTAACCGGGACAACTACGAGCAGTACTTC. This gives the protein CASSNRDNYEQYF.

The CDR3 coding sequence is TGCGCCAGCAGCCCAGCCGTACAAGGACTTACAAGCTCCTATAATTCACCCCTCCACTTT. Amino acid sequence: CASSPAVQGLTSSYNSPLHF. The chain combines TRBV5-1 with TRBJ1-6, with D hard to call. Trimming took 4 bases from V and 0 from J, leaving 23 bases between them. Per the germline V gene, CDR1 is SGHRS and CDR2 is YFSETQ. CDR3 length: 20 amino acids.

The chain uses TRBV30 and TRBJ1-2; 9 nucleotides line up with TRBD1. The CDR3 sequence is 14 residues long. The V gene end was trimmed by 0 bases and the J gene end by 5 bases; junction bases not matched to a gene: 4. CDR1 is GTSNPN, CDR2 SVGIG, per germline (reference sequence). Here the CDR3 DNA reads TGTGCCTGGAGTGTAGGGGACAGGGTGTATGGCTACACCTTC. It translates to CAWSVGDRVYGYTF. Variable domain in full (rest from reference TRBV30 and TRBJ1-2): SQTIHQWPATLVQPVGSPLSLECTVEGTSNPNLYWYRQAAGRGLQLLFYSVGIGQISSEVPQNLSASRPQDRQFILSSKKLLLSDSGFYLCAWSVGDRVYGYTFGSGTRLTVV.